Listed below are T cell receptor beta chains from one sample, sequenced in a study of T cells in Graves' hyperthyroidism and ophthalmopathy. MiXCR, applied by TCRdb to the multiplex PCR reads, yields one record per CDR3 protein. The data show 500,000 to 600,000 distinct CDR3 sequences, with nearly 20% seen just once and 45% to 50% held by the top ten. Material for sequencing was blood. The receptor source for this set is a man aged 35-49 years with Graves' ophthalmopathy. Each CDR3 is given with its conserved first and last residue. The D gene is left open where the match is weak. Some rows have no size entry. The others give once, few or many, or a class for an expanded clone.

NA	TRBV6-1	NA	TRBJ1-1	TGTGCCACCGAGGAACAGGGACTGAACACTGAAGCTTTCTTT	CATEEQGLNTEAFF
NA	TRBV6-1	many	TRBJ1-2	TGTGCCAGCAGTAGCACCAGGGGTGTTGGTGGCTACACCTTC	CASSSTRGVGGYTF
NA	TRBV12-5	few	TRBJ2-7	TGTGCTAGTGGTTTGGGTCAGTACGAGCAGTACTTC	CASGLGQYEQYF
NA	TRBV7-6	many	TRBJ1-1	TGTGCCAGCAGCCAGGGGCACTTGAACACTGAAGCTTTCTTT	CASSQGHLNTEAFF
TRBD1	TRBV28	NA	TRBJ2-1	TGTGCCAGCAGTTTCTGGACAGACAGGGGGCGCGGTGGTGTGCAGTTCTTC	CASSFWTDRGRGGVQFF
NA	TRBV3-1	many	TRBJ2-3	TGTGCCAGCAGCCAAGGGGGGGCACCAGGTCTTCCGAAGGCAGATACGCAGTATTTT	CASSQGGAPGLPKADTQYF
TRBD2	TRBV28	many	TRBJ2-1	TGTGCCAGCAGTGGACTAGCGGTTTTGTTGGATGAGCAGTTCTTC	CASSGLAVLLDEQFF
TRBD2	TRBV3-1	NA	TRBJ2-7	TGTGCCAGCAGCGCTAGCGGGGACTACGAGCAGTACTTC	CASSASGDYEQYF
NA	TRBV27	many	TRBJ2-7	TGTGCCAGCAGTCCGGCGGGACACCAAAGCTACGAGCAGTACTTC	CASSPAGHQSYEQYF
NA	TRBV29-1	few	TRBJ2-2	TGCAGCGTAAAACAGGGTGCCGGGGAGCTGTTTTTT	CSVKQGAGELFF
NA	TRBV29-1	NA	TRBJ1-1	TGCAGCGCACACCTACAGCACACTGAAGCTTTCTTT	CSAHLQHTEAFF
TRBD1	TRBV30	many	TRBJ2-7	TGTGCCTGGAACACACAGGGGCACGAGCAGTACTTC	CAWNTQGHEQYF
NA	TRBV7-2	NA	TRBJ1-1	TGTGCCAGCAGCTTATCCGCTGGACAGACGAACACTGAAGCTTTCTTT	CASSLSAGQTNTEAFF
TRBD2	TRBV4-2	few	TRBJ2-3	TGTGCCAGCAGCCAAGATGCGGGAGTACTAATACAGTATTTT	CASSQDAGVLIQYF
NA	TRBV2	few	TRBJ2-7	TGTGCCAGCAGTGTTCCGGGGGCCCGCCACGAGCAGTACTTC	CASSVPGARHEQYF
NA	TRBV2	many	TRBJ1-6	TGTGCCAGCAGTGACGTCGCGAGTATTCCACCCCTCCACTTT	CASSDVASIPPLHF
NA	TRBV24-1	NA	TRBJ2-2	TGTGCCACCAACGAGGGATTGGGCACCGGGGAGCTGTTTTTT	CATNEGLGTGELFF
TRBD2	TRBV5-6	NA	TRBJ2-5	TGTGCCAGCAGCTTGTACCCGCGGGTGCAAGCGGGGGAGACCCAGTACTTC	CASSLYPRVQAGETQYF
NA	TRBV7-9	NA	TRBJ1-1	TGTGCATCCCTCGGGGGGACTGAAGCTTTCTTT	CASLGGTEAFF
TRBD2	TRBV2	many	TRBJ2-1	TGTGCCAGCAGTCAAACTAGCGGGAGCTCCCCTAATGAGCAGTTCTTC	CASSQTSGSSPNEQFF